This TCR beta chain was profiled in a study of early T cells in non-severe SARS-CoV-2 infection. The CDR3 extends over 16 amino acids. Per germline, CDR1 MGHRA and CDR2 YSYEKL. Trimming stripped 3 bases from V and 4 bases from J, with 15 bases between. Molecules of cDNA were individually given unique molecular identifiers that were attached to them. TCRdb redid the calling of the 5' RACE reads with MiXCR, one entry per CDR3 protein. Of tens of thousands of distinct CDR3 sequences detected, 20% to 25% appear once; the ten largest clones hold 15% to 20%. V usage is TRBV4-1 and J usage is TRBJ1-4; the D is unclear. The source of this sequence is an adult who was a healthcare worker with PCR-confirmed SARS-CoV-2 infection or an uninfected control (not recorded which). Sequenced material: whole blood, taken at baseline. The DNA of the CDR3 is TGCGCCAGCAGCCACCTTTTTAAATCCGTTAATGAAAAACTGTTTTTT. Encoded protein: CASSHLFKSVNEKLFF.